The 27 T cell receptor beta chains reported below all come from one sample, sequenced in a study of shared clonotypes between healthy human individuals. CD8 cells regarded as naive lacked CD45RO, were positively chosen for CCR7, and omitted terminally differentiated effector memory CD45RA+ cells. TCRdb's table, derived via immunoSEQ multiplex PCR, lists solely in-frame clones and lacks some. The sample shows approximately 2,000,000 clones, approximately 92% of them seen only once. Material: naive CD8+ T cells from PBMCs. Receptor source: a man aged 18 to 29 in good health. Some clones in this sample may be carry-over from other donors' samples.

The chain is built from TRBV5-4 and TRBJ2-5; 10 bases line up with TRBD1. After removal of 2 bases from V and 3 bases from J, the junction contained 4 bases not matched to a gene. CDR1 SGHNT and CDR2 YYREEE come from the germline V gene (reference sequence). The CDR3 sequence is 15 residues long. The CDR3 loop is CASSLPGTGEETQYF. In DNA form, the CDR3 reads TGTGCCAGCAGCTTACCCGGGACAGGGGAAGAGACCCAGTACTTC.

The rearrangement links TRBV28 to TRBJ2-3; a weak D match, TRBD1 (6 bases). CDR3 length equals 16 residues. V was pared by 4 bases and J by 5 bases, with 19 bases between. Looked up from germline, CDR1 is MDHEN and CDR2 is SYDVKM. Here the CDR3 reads CASSSPRGHSGDTQYF. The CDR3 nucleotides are TGTGCCAGCAGTTCGCCCAGGGGACACTCGGGAGATACGCAGTATTTT. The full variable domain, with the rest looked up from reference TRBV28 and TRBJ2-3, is DVKVTQSSRYLVKRTGEKVFLECVQDMDHENMFWYRQDPGLGLRLIYFSYDVKMKEKGDIPEGYSVSREKKERFSLILESASTNQTSMYLCASSSPRGHSGDTQYFGPGTRLTVL.

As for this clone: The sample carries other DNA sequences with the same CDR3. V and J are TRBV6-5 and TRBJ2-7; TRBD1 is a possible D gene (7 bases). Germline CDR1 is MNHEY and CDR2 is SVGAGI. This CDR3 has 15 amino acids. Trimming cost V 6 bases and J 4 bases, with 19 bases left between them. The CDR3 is CASSSFRQGGYEQYF. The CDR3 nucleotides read TGTGCCAGCAGCTCATTCAGACAGGGAGGATACGAGCAGTACTTC.

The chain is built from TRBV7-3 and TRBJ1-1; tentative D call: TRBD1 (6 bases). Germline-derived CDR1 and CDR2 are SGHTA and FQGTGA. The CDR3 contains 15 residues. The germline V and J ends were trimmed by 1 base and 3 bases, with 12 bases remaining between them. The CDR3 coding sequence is TGTGCCAGCAGCTTAATGGCGGGGGCTGACACTGAAGCTTTCTTT. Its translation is CASSLMAGADTEAFF.

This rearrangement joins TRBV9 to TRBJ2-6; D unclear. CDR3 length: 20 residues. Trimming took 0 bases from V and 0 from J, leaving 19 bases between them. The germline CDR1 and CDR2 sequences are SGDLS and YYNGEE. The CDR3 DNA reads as TGTGCCAGCAGCGTAGCAATTTGGCCAGACCGAAGCTCTGGGGCCAACGTCCTGACTTTC. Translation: CASSVAIWPDRSSGANVLTF.

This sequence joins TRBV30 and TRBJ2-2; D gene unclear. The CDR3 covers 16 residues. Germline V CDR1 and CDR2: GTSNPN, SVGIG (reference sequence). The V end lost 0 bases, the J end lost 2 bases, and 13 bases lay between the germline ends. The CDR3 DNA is TGTGCCTGGAGTGTCGGTGGACCGCCCAACACCGGGGAGCTGTTTTTT. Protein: CAWSVGGPPNTGELFF.

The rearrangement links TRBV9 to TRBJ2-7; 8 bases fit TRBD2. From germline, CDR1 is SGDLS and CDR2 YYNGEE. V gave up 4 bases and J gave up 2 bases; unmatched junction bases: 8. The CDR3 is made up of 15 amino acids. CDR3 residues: CASSSNSGTPYEQYF. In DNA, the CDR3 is TGTGCCAGCAGCTCAAATAGCGGGACCCCCTACGAGCAGTACTTC. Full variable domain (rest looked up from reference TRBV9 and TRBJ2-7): DSGVTQTPKHLITATGQRVTLRCSPRSGDLSVYWYQQSLDQGLQFLIQYYNGEERAKGNILERFSAQQFPDLHSELNLSSLELGDSALYFCASSSNSGTPYEQYFGPGTRLTVT.

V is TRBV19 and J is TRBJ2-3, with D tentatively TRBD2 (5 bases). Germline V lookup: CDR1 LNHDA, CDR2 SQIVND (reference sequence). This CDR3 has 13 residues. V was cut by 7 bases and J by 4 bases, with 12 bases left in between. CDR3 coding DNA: TGTGCCAGTACGGGGTCCCTGGCAGATACGCAGTATTTT. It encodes CASTGSLADTQYF.

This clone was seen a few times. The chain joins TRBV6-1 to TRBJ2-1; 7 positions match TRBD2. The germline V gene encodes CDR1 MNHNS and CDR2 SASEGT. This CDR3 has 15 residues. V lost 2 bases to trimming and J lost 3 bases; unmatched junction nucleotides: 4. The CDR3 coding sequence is TGTGCCAGCAGTGAAAACGCGGGAGACTACAATGAGCAGTTCTTC. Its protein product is CASSENAGDYNEQFF.

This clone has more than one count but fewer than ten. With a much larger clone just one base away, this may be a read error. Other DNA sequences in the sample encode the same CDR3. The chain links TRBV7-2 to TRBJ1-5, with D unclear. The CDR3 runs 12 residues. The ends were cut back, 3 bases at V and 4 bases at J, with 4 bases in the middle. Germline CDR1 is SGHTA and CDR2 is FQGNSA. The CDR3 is CASSLGNQPQHF. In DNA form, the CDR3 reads TGTGCCAGCAGCTTGGGGAATCAGCCCCAGCATTTT. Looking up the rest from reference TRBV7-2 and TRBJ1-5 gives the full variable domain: GAGVSQSPSNKVTEKGKDVELRCDPISGHTALYWYRQSLGQGLEFLIYFQGNSAPDKSGLPSDRFSAERTGGSVSTLTIQRTQQEDSAVYLCASSLGNQPQHFGDGTRLSIL.

The CDR3 nucleotides are TGCGCCAGCAGCTTGGCCAGGCTGACAGGCGCGGGGCAGCTGTTTTTT. This codes for CASSLARLTGAGQLFF. The chain uses TRBV5-1 and TRBJ2-2, with D tentatively TRBD1 or TRBD2 (6 bases each). The V end was cut by 0 bases, the J end by 12 bases, with 21 bases between. The length of the CDR3 is 16 residues. CDR1 SGHRS and CDR2 YFSETQ come from the germline V gene.

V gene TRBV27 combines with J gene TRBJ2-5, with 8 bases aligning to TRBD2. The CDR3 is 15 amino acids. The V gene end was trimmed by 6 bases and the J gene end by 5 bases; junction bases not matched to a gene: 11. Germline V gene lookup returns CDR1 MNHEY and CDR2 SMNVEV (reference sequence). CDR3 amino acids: CASSPLGGRPETQYF. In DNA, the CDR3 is TGTGCCAGCAGCCCCTTGGGCGGGAGGCCGGAGACCCAGTACTTC.

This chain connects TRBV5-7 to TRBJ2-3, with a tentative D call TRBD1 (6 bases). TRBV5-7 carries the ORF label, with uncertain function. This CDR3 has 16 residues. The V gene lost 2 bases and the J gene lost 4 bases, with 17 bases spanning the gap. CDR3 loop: CASSFLHRVIADTQYF. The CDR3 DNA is TGTGCCAGCAGCTTTCTGCACAGGGTGATCGCAGATACGCAGTATTTT.

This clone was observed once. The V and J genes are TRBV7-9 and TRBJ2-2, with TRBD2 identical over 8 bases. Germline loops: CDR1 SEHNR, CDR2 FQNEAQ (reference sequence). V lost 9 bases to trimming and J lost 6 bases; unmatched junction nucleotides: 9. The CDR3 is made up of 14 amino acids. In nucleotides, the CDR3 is TGTGCCAGAGACCTCGGGAGGGGCCCCGGGGAGCTGTTTTTT. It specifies CARDLGRGPGELFF.

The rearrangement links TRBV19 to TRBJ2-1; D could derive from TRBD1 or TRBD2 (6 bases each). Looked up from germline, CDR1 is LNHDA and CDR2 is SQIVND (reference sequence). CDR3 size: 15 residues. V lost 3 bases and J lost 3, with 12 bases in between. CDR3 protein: CASSIGAGHYNEQFF. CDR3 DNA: TGTGCCAGTAGTATCGGGGCGGGACACTACAATGAGCAGTTCTTC.

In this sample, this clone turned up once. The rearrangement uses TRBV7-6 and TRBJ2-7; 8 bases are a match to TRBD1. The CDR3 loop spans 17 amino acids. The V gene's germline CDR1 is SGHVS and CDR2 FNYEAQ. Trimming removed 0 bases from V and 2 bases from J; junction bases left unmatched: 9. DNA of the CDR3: TGTGCCAGCAGCTTAGCCCCAGGGGGCGGGACCACCTACGAGCAGTACTTC. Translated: CASSLAPGGGTTYEQYF.

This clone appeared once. The CDR3: CSALGFYGYTF. CDR3 nucleotides: TGCAGTGCTCTTGGGTTCTATGGCTACACCTTC. V is TRBV20-1 and J is TRBJ1-2; D call uncertain. V was shortened by 5 bases and J by 4 bases, with 8 bases between the two germline ends. The germline CDR1 and CDR2 sequences are DFQATT and SNEGSKA (reference sequence). The CDR3 contains 11 residues.

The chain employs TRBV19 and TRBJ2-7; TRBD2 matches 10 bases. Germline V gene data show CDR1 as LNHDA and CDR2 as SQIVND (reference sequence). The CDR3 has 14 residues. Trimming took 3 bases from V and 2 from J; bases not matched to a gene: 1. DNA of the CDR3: TGTGCCAGTAGTATGAGCGGGAGGGCCTACGAGCAGTACTTC. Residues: CASSMSGRAYEQYF.

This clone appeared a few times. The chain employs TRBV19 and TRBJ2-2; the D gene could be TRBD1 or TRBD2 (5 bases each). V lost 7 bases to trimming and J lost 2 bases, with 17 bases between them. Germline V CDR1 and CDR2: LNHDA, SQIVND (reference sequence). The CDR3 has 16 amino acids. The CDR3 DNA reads TGTGCCAGTAAACCCGGTGGGACGGGTAACACCGGGGAGCTGTTTTTT. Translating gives CASKPGGTGNTGELFF.

CDR3 amino acids: CASSEGQGLASYEQYF. CDR3 DNA: TGTGCCAGCAGTGAAGGGCAGGGGCTGGCTTCCTACGAGCAGTACTTC. V is TRBV2 and J is TRBJ2-7, with TRBD1 as a possible D gene (6 bases). V was shortened by 1 base and J by 1 base, with 14 bases between the two germline ends. The CDR3 loop spans 16 amino acids. Germline CDR1 is SNHLY and CDR2 is FYNNEI.

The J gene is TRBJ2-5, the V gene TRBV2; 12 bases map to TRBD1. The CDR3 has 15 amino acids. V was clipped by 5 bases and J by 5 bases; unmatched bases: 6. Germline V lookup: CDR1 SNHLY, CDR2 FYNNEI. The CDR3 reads CASSSGTGGRETQYF. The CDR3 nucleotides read TGTGCCAGCAGTTCCGGGACAGGGGGCCGGGAGACCCAGTACTTC.

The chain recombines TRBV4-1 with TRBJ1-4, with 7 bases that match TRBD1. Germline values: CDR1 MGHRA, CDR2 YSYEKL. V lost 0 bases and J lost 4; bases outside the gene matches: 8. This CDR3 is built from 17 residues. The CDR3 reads CASSQDRGGRSNEKLFF. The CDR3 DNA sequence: TGCGCCAGCAGCCAAGATCGAGGGGGCAGGAGTAATGAAAAACTGTTTTTT.

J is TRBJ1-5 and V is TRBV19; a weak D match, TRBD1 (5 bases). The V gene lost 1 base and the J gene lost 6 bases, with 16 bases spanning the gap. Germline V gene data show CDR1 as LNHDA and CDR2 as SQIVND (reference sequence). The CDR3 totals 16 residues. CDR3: CASSIGTSTRGQPQHF. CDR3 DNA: TGTGCCAGTAGTATAGGGACATCAACGAGGGGTCAGCCCCAGCATTTT.

CDR3 sequence reads: CASSQDPEGQTNYGYTF. Here the CDR3 DNA reads TGCGCCAGCAGCCAAGACCCCGAAGGACAGACAAACTATGGCTACACCTTC. This chain links TRBV4-3 with TRBJ1-2; D is possibly TRBD1 (6 bases). The V end lost 0 bases, the J end lost 2 bases, and 16 bases lay between the germline ends. There are 17 residues in the CDR3. Per the germline V gene, CDR1 is LGHNA and CDR2 is YSLEER.

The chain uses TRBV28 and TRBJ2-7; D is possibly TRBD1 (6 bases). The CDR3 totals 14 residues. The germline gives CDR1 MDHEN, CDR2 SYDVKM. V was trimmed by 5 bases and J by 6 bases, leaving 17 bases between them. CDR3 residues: CASSPHRDRIEQYF. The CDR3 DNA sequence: TGTGCCAGCAGTCCACACAGGGACCGCATCGAGCAGTACTTC.

The CDR3 bases are TGTGCCAGCAGAATGTTCGTATGGCATCATCAGCCCCAGCATTTT. As protein: CASRMFVWHHQPQHF. The V and J genes are TRBV21-1 and TRBJ1-5; the D call TRBD1 from the table was never checked on the DNA. TRBV21-1 is shown as a pseudogene. The CDR3 runs to 15 residues.

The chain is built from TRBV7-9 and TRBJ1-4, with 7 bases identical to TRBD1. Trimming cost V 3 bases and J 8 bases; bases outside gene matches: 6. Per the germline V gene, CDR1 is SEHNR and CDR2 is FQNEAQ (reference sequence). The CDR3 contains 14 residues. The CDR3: CASSFERTGEKLFF. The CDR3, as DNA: TGTGCCAGCAGCTTCGAGAGGACAGGAGAAAAACTGTTTTTT.